The entry that follows covers one T cell receptor beta chain sequence. Its antigen is not known. Researchers prepared the TCRbeta library using unique molecular identifiers, the study reports. A single record per CDR3 protein comes from TCRdb applying MiXCR to the PCR reads. This sample has 350,000 to 500,000 distinct CDR3 sequences, with 43% found just once. The source of the sample is a study of T-cell reconstitution after alpha-beta-depleted transplantation in children. Study-level points and caveats: The origin of alpha-beta T cells about two months after transplant was reportedly several hundred expanded graft clones. T-cell numbers and diversity, one year after transplant, stemmed largely from T cells that were newly produced. In some patients, recipient T cells and intrathymic progenitors surviving conditioning explained high day-60 diversity.

V lost 2 bases, J lost 2 bases, and 2 bases stayed unmatched. The CDR3 covers 16 residues. Germline-derived CDR1 and CDR2 are MNHEY and SVGAGI. The specimen comprised PBMCs, sampled before TCRalphabeta/CD19-depleted stem cell transplant. The receptor was derived from a girl aged 2-10 years with aplastic anemia, due to receive a stem cell transplant. The chain employs TRBV6-5 and TRBJ2-6; 8 bases map to TRBD1. The CDR3 coding sequence is TGTGCCAGCAGTTACCCCAGGGGGCCTGGGGCCAACGTCCTGACTTTC. Translating it yields CASSYPRGPGANVLTF.